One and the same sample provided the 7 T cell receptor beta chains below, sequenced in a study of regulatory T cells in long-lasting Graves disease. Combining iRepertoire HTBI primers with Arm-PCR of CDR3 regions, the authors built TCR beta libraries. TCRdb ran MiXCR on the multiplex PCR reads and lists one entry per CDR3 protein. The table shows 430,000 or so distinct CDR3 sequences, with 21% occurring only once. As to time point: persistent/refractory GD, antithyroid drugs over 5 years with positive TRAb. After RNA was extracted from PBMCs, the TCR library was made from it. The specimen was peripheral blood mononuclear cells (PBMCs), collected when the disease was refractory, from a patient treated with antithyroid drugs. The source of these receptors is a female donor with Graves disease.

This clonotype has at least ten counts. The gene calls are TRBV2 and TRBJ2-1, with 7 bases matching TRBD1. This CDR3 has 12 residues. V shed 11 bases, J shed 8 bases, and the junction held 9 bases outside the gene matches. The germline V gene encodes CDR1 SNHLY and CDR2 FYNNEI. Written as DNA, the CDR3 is TGTGCCGACAGGGTAAGGATGGATGAGCAGTTCTTC. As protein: CADRVRMDEQFF.

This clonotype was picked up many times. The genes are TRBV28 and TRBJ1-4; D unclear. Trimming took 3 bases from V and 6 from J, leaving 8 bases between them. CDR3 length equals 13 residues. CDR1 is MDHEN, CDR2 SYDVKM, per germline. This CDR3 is CASSFTADEKLFF. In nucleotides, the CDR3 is TGTGCCAGCAGTTTCACGGCTGATGAAAAACTGTTTTTT.

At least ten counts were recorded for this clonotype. CDR3 sequence reads: CASSPLAVRSYEQYF. The CDR3 DNA follows: TGTGCCAGCAGTCCACTAGCGGTCCGCTCCTACGAGCAGTACTTC. V usage is TRBV27 and J usage is TRBJ2-7, with 8 positions matching TRBD2. V was pared by 5 bases and J by 0 bases, with 6 bases of the junction left unmatched. The germline gives CDR1 MNHEY, CDR2 SMNVEV (reference sequence). This CDR3 has 15 residues.

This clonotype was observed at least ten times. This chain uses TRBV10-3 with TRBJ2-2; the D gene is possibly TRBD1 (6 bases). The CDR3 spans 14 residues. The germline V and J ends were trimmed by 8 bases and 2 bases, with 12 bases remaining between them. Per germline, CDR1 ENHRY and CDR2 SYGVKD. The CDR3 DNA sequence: TGTGCCATCTTTGGGGGCGGCAACACCGGGGAGCTGTTTTTT. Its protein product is CAIFGGGNTGELFF.

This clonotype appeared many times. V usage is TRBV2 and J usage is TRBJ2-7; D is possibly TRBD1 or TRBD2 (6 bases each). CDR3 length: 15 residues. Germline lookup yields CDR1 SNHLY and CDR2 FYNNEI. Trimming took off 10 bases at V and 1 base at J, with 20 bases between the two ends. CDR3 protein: CATGGQDGGSYEQYF. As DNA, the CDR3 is TGTGCCACTGGGGGGCAGGACGGGGGTTCCTACGAGCAGTACTTC.

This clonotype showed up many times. CDR3 residues: CASSLTYYGYTF. The CDR3, as DNA: TGTGCCAGCAGTTTAACCTACTATGGCTACACCTTC. This chain joins TRBV6-2 or TRBV6-3 and TRBJ1-2; D not resolved. This CDR3 has 12 amino acids. V was pared by 4 bases and J by 3 bases, with 6 bases between. The germline V gene has CDR1 MNHEY and CDR2 SVGEGT.

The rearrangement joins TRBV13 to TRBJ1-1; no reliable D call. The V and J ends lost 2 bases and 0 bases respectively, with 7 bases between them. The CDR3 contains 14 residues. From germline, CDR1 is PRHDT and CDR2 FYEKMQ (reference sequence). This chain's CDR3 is CASSLYQVNTEAFF. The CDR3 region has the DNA TGTGCCAGCAGCTTATACCAGGTGAACACTGAAGCTTTCTTT.